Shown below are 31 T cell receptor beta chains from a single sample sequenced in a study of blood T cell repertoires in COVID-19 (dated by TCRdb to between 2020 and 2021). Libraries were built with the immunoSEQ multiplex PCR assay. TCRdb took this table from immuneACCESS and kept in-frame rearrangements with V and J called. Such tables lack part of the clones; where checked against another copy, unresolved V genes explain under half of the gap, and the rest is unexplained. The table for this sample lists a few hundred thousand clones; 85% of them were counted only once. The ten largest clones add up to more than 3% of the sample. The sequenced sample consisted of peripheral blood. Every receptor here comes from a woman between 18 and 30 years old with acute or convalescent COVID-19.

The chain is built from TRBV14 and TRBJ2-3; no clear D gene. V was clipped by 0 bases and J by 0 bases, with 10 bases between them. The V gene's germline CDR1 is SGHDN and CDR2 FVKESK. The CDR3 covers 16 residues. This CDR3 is CASSQETLLSTDTQYF. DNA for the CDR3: TGTGCCAGCAGCCAAGAAACTCTTTTAAGCACAGATACGCAGTATTTT.

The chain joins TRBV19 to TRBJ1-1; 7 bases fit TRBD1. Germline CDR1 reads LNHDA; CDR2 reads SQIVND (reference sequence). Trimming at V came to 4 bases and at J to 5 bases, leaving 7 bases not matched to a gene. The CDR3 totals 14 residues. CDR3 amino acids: CASSTRQGGTEAFF. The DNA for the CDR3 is TGTGCCAGTAGTACGCGACAGGGTGGGACTGAAGCTTTCTTT.

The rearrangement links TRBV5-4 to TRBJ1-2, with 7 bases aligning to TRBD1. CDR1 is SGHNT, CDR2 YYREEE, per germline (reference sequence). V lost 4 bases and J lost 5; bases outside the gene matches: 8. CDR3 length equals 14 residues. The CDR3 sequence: CASSADRMDYGYTF. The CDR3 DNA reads TGTGCCAGCAGCGCGGACAGGATGGATTATGGCTACACCTTC.

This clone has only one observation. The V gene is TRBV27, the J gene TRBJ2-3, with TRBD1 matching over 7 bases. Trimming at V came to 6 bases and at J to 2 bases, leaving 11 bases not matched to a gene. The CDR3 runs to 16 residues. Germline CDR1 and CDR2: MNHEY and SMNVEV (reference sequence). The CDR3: CASSTRTGTDTDTQYF. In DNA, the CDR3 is TGTGCCAGCAGCACACGAACCGGGACAGACACAGATACGCAGTATTTT.

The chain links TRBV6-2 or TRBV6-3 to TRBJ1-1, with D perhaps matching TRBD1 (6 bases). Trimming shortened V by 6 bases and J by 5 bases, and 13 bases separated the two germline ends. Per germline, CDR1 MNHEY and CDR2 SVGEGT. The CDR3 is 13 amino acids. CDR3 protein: CASSDRGATEAFF. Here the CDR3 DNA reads TGTGCCAGCAGCGACCGGGGGGCGACTGAAGCTTTCTTT.

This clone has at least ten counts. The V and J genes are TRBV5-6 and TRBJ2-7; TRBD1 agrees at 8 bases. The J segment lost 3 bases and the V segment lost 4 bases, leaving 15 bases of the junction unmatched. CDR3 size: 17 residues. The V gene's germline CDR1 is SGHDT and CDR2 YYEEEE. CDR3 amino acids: CASSPTTTGTGNYEQYF. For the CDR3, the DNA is TGTGCCAGCAGCCCTACCACGACCGGGACAGGAAACTACGAGCAGTACTTC.

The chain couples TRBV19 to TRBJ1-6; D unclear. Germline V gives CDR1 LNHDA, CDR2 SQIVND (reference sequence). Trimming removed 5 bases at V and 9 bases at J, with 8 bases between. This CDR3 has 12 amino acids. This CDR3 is CASSPLLSPLHF. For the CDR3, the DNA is TGTGCCAGTAGTCCCCTCCTTTCACCCCTCCACTTT.

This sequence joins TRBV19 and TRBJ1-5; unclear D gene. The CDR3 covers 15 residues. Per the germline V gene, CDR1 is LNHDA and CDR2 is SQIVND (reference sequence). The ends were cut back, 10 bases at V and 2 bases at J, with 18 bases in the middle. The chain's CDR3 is CATSPINRGNQPQHF. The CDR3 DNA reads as TGTGCCACCAGCCCAATCAATCGGGGCAATCAGCCCCAGCATTTT.

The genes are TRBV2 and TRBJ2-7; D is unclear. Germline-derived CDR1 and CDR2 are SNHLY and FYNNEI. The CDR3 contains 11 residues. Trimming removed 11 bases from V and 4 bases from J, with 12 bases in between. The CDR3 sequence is CAARLVYEQYF. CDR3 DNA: TGTGCCGCTAGACTCGTTTACGAGCAGTACTTC.

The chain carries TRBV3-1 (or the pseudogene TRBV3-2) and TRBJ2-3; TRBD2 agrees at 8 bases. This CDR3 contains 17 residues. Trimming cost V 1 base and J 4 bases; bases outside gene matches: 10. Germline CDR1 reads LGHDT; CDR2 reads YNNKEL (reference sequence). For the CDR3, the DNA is TGTGCCAGCAGCCAAGGGGGTTCCGGGACTAGTGCAGATACGCAGTATTTT. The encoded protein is CASSQGGSGTSADTQYF.

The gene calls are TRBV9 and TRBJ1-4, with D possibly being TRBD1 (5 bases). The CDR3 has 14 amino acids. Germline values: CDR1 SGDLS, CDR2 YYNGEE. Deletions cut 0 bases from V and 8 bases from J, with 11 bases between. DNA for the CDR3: TGTGCCAGCAGCGTAGACGGGGAGGGGGAAAAACTGTTTTTT. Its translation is CASSVDGEGEKLFF.

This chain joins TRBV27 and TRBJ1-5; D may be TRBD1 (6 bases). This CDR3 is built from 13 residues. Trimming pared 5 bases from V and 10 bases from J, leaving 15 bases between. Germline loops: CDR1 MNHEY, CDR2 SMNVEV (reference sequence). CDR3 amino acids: CASSRQEAGPQHF. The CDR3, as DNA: TGTGCCAGCAGTCGACAGGAGGCTGGACCCCAGCATTTT.

The CDR3 loop is CASSLQGSYEQYF. CDR3 nucleotides: TGTGCCAGCAGCTTGCAGGGGAGTTACGAGCAGTACTTC. The chain carries TRBV5-5 and TRBJ2-7; a weak D match, TRBD1 (6 bases). Germline V gene sequence: CDR1 SGHKS, CDR2 YYEKEE (reference sequence). This CDR3 spans 13 amino acids. V lost 1 base and J lost 4, with 9 bases in between.

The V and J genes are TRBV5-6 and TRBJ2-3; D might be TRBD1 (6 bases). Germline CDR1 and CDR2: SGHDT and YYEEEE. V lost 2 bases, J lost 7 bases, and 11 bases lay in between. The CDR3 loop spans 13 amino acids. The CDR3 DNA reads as TGTGCCAGCAGCTTATACAGGGCAAATACGCAGTATTTT. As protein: CASSLYRANTQYF.

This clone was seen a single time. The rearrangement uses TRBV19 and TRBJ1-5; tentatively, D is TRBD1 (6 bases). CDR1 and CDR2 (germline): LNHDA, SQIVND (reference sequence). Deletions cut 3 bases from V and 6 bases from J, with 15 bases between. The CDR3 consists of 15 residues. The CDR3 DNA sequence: TGTGCCAGTAGTATGCGAGGGGGGAGGGGTCAGCCCCAGCATTTT. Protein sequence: CASSMRGGRGQPQHF.

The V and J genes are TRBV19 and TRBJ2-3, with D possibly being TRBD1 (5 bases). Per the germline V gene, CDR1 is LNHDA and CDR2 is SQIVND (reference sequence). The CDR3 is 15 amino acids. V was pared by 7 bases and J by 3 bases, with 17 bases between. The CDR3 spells CASNSGLGATDTQYF. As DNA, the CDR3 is TGTGCCAGTAACTCTGGGCTAGGGGCTACAGATACGCAGTATTTT.

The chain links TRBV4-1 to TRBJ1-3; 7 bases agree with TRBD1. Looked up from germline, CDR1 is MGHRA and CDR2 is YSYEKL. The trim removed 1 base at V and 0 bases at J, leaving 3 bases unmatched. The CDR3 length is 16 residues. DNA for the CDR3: TGCGCCAGCAGCCAAGCGGCAGGGGGCTCTGGAAACACCATATATTTT. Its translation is CASSQAAGGSGNTIYF.

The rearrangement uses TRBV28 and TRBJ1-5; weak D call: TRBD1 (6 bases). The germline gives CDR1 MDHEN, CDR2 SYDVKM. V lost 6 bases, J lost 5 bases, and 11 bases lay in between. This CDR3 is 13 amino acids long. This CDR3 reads CASRITGYQPQHF. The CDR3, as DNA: TGTGCCAGCAGAATTACAGGGTATCAGCCCCAGCATTTT.

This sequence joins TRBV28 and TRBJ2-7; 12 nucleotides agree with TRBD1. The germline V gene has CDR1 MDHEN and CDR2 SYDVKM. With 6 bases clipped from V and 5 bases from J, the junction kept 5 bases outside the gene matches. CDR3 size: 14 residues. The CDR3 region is CASRSGTGGHEQYF. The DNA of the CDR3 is TGTGCCAGCAGGTCCGGGACAGGGGGCCACGAGCAGTACTTC.

The CDR3 sequence: CASSLGQGYNSPLHF. The DNA of the CDR3 is TGTGCCAGCAGTTTAGGGCAGGGGTATAATTCACCCCTCCACTTT. The V and J genes are TRBV28 and TRBJ1-6, with D possibly being TRBD1 (6 bases). Looked up from germline, CDR1 is MDHEN and CDR2 is SYDVKM. The V and J ends lost 2 bases and 4 bases respectively, with 9 bases between them. The CDR3 contains 15 residues.

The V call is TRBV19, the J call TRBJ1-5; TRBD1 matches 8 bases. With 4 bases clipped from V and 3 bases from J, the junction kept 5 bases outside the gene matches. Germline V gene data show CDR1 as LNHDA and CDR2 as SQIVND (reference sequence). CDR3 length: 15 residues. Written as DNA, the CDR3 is TGTGCCAGTAGTACCGCAGGGGGCTACAATCAGCCCCAGCATTTT. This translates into CASSTAGGYNQPQHF.

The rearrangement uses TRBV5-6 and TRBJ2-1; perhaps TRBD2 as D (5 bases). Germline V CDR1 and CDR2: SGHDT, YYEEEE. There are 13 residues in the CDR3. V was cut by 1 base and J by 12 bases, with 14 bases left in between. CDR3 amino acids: CASSLTGASGQFF. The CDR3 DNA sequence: TGTGCCAGCAGCTTGACCGGCGCCAGCGGGCAGTTCTTC.

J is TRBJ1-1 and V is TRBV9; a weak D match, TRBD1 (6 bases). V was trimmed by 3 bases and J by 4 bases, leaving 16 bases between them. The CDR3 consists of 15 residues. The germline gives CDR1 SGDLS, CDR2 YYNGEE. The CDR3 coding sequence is TGTGCCAGCAGCGCTATAACAGGGTTGGGCACTGAAGCTTTCTTT. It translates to CASSAITGLGTEAFF.

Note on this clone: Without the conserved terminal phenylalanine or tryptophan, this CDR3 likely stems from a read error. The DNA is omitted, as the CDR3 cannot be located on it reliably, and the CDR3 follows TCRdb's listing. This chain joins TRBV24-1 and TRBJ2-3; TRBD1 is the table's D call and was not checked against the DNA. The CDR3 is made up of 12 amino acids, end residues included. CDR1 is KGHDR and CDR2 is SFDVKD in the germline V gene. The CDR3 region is CATSGSGQDKVI.

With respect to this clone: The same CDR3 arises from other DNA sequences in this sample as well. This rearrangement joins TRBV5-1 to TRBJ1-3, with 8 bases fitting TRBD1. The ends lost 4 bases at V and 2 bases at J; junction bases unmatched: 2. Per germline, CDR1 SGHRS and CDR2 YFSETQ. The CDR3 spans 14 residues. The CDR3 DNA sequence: TGCGCCAGCAGCCCGACAGGGGCTGGAAACACCATATATTTT. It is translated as CASSPTGAGNTIYF.

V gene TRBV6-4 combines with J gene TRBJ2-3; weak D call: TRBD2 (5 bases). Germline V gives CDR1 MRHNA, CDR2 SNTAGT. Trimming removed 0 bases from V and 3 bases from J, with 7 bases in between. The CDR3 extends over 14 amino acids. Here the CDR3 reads CASSDSGGTDTQYF. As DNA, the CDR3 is TGTGCCAGCAGTGACTCGGGCGGGACAGATACGCAGTATTTT.

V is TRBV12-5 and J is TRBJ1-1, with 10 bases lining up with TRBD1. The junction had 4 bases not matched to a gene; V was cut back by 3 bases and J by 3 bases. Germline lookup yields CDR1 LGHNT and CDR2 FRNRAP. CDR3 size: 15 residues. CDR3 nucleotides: TGTGCTAGTGGTTTTAGACAGGGGGCGTACACTGAAGCTTTCTTT. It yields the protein CASGFRQGAYTEAFF.

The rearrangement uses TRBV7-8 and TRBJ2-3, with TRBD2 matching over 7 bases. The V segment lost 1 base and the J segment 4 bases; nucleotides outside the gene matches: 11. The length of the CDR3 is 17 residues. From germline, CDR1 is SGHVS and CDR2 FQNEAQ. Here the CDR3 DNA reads TGTGCCAGCAGCTTAGGGGAGGGATTTTTGGGGTCAGATACGCAGTATTTT. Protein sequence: CASSLGEGFLGSDTQYF.

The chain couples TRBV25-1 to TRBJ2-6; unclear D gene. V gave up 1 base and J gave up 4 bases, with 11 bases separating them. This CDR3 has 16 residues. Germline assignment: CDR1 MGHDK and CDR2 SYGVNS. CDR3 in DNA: TGTGCCAGCAGTGAATCTGGCACCAGGGGGGCCAACGTCCTGACTTTC. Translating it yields CASSESGTRGANVLTF.

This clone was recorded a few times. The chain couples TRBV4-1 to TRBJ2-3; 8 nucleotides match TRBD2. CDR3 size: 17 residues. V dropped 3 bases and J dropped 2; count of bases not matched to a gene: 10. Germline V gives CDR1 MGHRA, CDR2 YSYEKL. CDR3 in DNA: TGCGCCAGCAGCCAGGCTACAGGACTAGCAACCACAGATACGCAGTATTTT. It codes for CASSQATGLATTDTQYF.

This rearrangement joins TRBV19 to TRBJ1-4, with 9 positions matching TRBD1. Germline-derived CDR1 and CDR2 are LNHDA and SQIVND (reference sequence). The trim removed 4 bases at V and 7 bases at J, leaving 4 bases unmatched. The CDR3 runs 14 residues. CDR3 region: CASSTGTGSEKLFF. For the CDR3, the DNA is TGTGCCAGTAGTACCGGGACAGGGAGTGAAAAACTGTTTTTT.